These 20 T cell receptor beta chains originate from one sample sequenced in a study of T-cell memory formation after mild COVID-19. Via MiXCR, TCRdb re-called the 5' RACE reads, giving one row per CDR3 protein. Here the sample spans over 120,000 distinct CDR3 sequences, under 25% being singletons. The sequencing input was PBMCs or a T cell subset sorted from them (not recorded which). The receptors here all came from an adult woman who had mild COVID-19 (a few samples of this study predate the infection). Cell type and time point are not known.

This clonotype has only a few counts. The V and J genes are TRBV6-5 and TRBJ1-1; D perhaps matches TRBD1 (6 bases). Deletions cut 5 bases from V and 10 bases from J, with 14 bases between. Germline V gene data show CDR1 as MNHEY and CDR2 as SVGAGI. The CDR3 is 12 residues long. CDR3 nucleotide sequence: TGTGCCAGCAGTCCAGGGGTGCAGGGAGCTTTCTTT. It is translated as CASSPGVQGAFF.

This chain uses TRBV18 with TRBJ2-7; D is perhaps TRBD1 (6 bases). The CDR3 spans 13 residues. CDR1 is KGHSH and CDR2 is LQKENI in the germline V gene. Trimming removed 6 bases from V and 0 bases from J, with 9 bases in between. CDR3 sequence: CASSLDSSYEQYF. CDR3 nucleotide sequence: TGTGCCAGCTCGTTGGACAGCTCCTACGAGCAGTACTTC.

This clonotype was seen only a few times. The chain is built from TRBV7-9 and TRBJ1-1; weak D call: TRBD1 (5 bases). The V end was cut by 2 bases, the J end by 7 bases, with 8 bases between. Germline V lookup: CDR1 SEHNR, CDR2 FQNEAQ (reference sequence). The CDR3 runs to 12 residues. CDR3 DNA: TGTGCCAGCAGCTTAAATCAGGGTGAAGCTTTCTTT. Its protein product is CASSLNQGEAFF.

This clonotype was observed a few times. This chain links TRBV5-1 with TRBJ1-2; 7 bases are shared with TRBD1. J lost 7 bases, V lost 5 bases, and 8 bases had no gene match. This CDR3 contains 13 residues. Germline values: CDR1 SGHRS, CDR2 YFSETQ. The CDR3 spells CASRGGQEIGYTF. DNA for the CDR3: TGCGCCAGCAGAGGAGGACAGGAGATTGGCTACACCTTC.

The chain couples TRBV5-1 to TRBJ2-2, with 8 nucleotides matching TRBD1. V lost 3 bases, J lost 5 bases, and 6 bases stayed unmatched. Germline CDR1 is SGHRS and CDR2 is YFSETQ. This CDR3 region has 15 residues. The CDR3, as DNA: TGCGCCAGCAGCTCCTGGACAGGGATGACCGGGGAGCTGTTTTTT. Translated: CASSSWTGMTGELFF.

V gene TRBV5-1 combines with J gene TRBJ1-1, with 7 bases fitting TRBD1. Unmatched junction bases numbered 9, after V lost 4 bases and J lost 0 bases. The CDR3 extends over 16 amino acids. The germline V gene has CDR1 SGHRS and CDR2 YFSETQ. The CDR3 loop reads CASSQNLGQMNTEAFF. CDR3 coding DNA: TGCGCCAGCAGCCAAAATTTGGGACAGATGAACACTGAAGCTTTCTTT. Looking up the rest from reference TRBV5-1 and TRBJ1-1 gives the full variable domain: KAGVTQTPRYLIKTRGQQVTLSCSPISGHRSVSWYQQTPGQGLQFLFEYFSETQRNKGNFPGRFSGRQFSNSRSEMNVSTLELGDSALYLCASSQNLGQMNTEAFFGQGTRLTVV.

This clonotype came up a few times. J is TRBJ2-2 and V is TRBV24-1, with TRBD2 as a possible D gene (6 bases). V was pared by 5 bases and J by 5 bases, with 20 bases between. Germline V CDR1 and CDR2: KGHDR, SFDVKD. This CDR3 contains 17 residues. The CDR3 is CATSGTVVGGGTGELFF. The CDR3 region has the DNA TGTGCCACCAGTGGGACCGTAGTGGGAGGAGGGACCGGGGAGCTGTTTTTT.

This rearrangement joins TRBV5-1 to TRBJ1-5, with D unresolved. The CDR3 has 15 residues. The germline V gene encodes CDR1 SGHRS and CDR2 YFSETQ. The germline V and J ends were trimmed by 4 bases and 1 base, with 12 bases remaining between them. The CDR3 sequence is CASSPGLTSNQPQHF. The CDR3 coding sequence is TGCGCCAGCAGCCCCGGACTGACGAGCAATCAGCCCCAGCATTTT.

This clonotype was counted between two and nine times. The chain joins TRBV5-1 to TRBJ1-2, with 7 bases lining up with TRBD1. With V trimmed by 4 bases and J by 3 bases, 6 bases remained unmatched. Germline lookup yields CDR1 SGHRS and CDR2 YFSETQ. This CDR3 region has 14 residues. The DNA for the CDR3 is TGCGCCAGCAGCCAAAACAGGGGAGACTATGGCTACACCTTC. It encodes CASSQNRGDYGYTF.

The chain links TRBV14 to TRBJ2-5, with TRBD2 matching 7 bases. V lost 1 base to trimming and J lost 5 bases; unmatched junction nucleotides: 10. This CDR3 is built from 16 residues. Per the germline V gene, CDR1 is SGHDN and CDR2 is FVKESK. The CDR3 protein is CASSQAFLGGLETQYF. The CDR3 DNA is TGTGCCAGCAGCCAAGCTTTCCTCGGGGGGTTGGAGACCCAGTACTTC.

This chain connects TRBV6-1 to TRBJ1-1; D gene uncertain. V lost 8 bases and J 4 bases, leaving 20 bases between the germline ends. Germline CDR1 reads MNHNS; CDR2 reads SASEGT. The CDR3 runs 15 residues. This chain's CDR3 is CASLPSFSSGTEAFF. The CDR3 coding sequence is TGTGCCAGCTTACCGTCGTTCTCATCGGGCACTGAAGCTTTCTTT.

The sample holds one count of this clonotype. This chain uses TRBV9 with TRBJ2-2; a possible D gene is TRBD2 (6 bases). This CDR3 has 15 amino acids. The ends were cut back, 5 bases at V and 1 base at J, with 12 bases in the middle. Per germline, CDR1 SGDLS and CDR2 YYNGEE. The CDR3 loop reads CASRSGTENTGELFF. The CDR3 region has the DNA TGTGCCAGCAGGTCCGGGACTGAGAACACCGGGGAGCTGTTTTTT. Drawing the rest from reference TRBV9 and TRBJ2-2, the complete variable domain is DSGVTQTPKHLITATGQRVTLRCSPRSGDLSVYWYQQSLDQGLQFLIQYYNGEERAKGNILERFSAQQFPDLHSELNLSSLELGDSALYFCASRSGTENTGELFFGEGSRLTVL.

This clonotype has just a few counts. V and J are TRBV24-1 and TRBJ2-1; TRBD1 matches at 9 bases. The germline V gene encodes CDR1 KGHDR and CDR2 SFDVKD. CDR3 length: 17 amino acids. Trimming at V came to 3 bases and at J to 2 bases, leaving 7 bases not matched to a gene. The CDR3 coding sequence is TGTGCCACCAGTGATCCGGGACAGGGAAATACCTACAATGAGCAGTTCTTC. Protein: CATSDPGQGNTYNEQFF.

Only a few counts were recorded for this clonotype. The gene calls are TRBV27 and TRBJ2-3; D ambiguous. The CDR3 length is 17 residues. Germline V lookup: CDR1 MNHEY, CDR2 SMNVEV (reference sequence). Trimming removed 2 bases at V and 1 base at J, with 16 bases between. The CDR3 region is CASSLETSSVGTDTQYF. The DNA of the CDR3 is TGTGCCAGCAGTTTAGAGACATCCTCGGTGGGCACAGATACGCAGTATTTT.

The CDR3 nucleotides read TGTGCCAGCAGCTGGACTAGCGGTCCTCGGGATACGCAGTATTTT. This encodes CASSWTSGPRDTQYF. The chain employs TRBV7-2 and TRBJ2-3; 10 nucleotides line up with TRBD2. V gave up 4 bases and J gave up 6 bases; unmatched junction bases: 7. Germline CDR1 SGHTA, CDR2 FQGNSA. The CDR3 totals 15 residues. The full variable domain, rest sourced from reference TRBV7-2 and TRBJ2-3, is GAGVSQSPSNKVTEKGKDVELRCDPISGHTALYWYRQSLGQGLEFLIYFQGNSAPDKSGLPSDRFSAERTGGSVSTLTIQRTQQEDSAVYLCASSWTSGPRDTQYFGPGTRLTVL.

J is TRBJ2-2 and V is TRBV7-6, with 7 bases fitting TRBD2. The CDR3 extends over 16 amino acids. Germline loops: CDR1 SGHVS, CDR2 FNYEAQ. With 0 bases clipped from V and 1 base from J, the junction kept 2 bases outside the gene matches. Here the CDR3 reads CASSLAGGRNTGELFF. The CDR3 DNA follows: TGTGCCAGCAGCTTAGCGGGAGGGAGGAACACCGGGGAGCTGTTTTTT.

The rearrangement joins TRBV5-1 to TRBJ1-2; possible D gene TRBD1, 5 bases. There are 14 residues in the CDR3. V lost 4 bases to trimming and J lost 5 bases, with 15 bases between them. Germline CDR1 and CDR2: SGHRS and YFSETQ. In DNA form, the CDR3 reads TGCGCCAGCAGCCCGGATGGGGGGGATTATGGCTACACCTTC. Translating gives CASSPDGGDYGYTF.

The genes are TRBV20-1 and TRBJ2-7; D is perhaps TRBD1 (6 bases). V was trimmed by 5 bases and J by 2 bases, leaving 19 bases between them. The CDR3 totals 15 residues. Germline assignment: CDR1 DFQATT and CDR2 SNEGSKA (reference sequence). The CDR3 DNA sequence: TGCAGTGCTGCCCCTAGGGGAAGGGGGACCTACGAGCAGTACTTC. Translation gives CSAAPRGRGTYEQYF.

The rearrangement links TRBV24-1 to TRBJ2-5; D remains unclear. CDR1 and CDR2 from the germline V gene are KGHDR and SFDVKD. The CDR3 totals 14 residues. The V end was cut by 3 bases, the J end by 0 bases, with 7 bases between. The CDR3 DNA follows: TGTGCCACCAGTGATGTGGGGTACCAAGAGACCCAGTACTTC. Protein product: CATSDVGYQETQYF.

Only a few counts were recorded for this clonotype. V usage is TRBV11-2 and J usage is TRBJ2-7, with a tentative D call TRBD2 (6 bases). CDR3 length equals 17 residues. The V end was cut by 1 base, the J end by 4 bases, with 20 bases between. The V gene's germline CDR1 is SGHAT and CDR2 FQNNGV. The CDR3 DNA is TGTGCCAGCAGCTTAGGGTCCAGTAGCGGAGGATGGTACGAGCAGTACTTC. Protein: CASSLGSSSGGWYEQYF.